The 20 T cell receptor beta chains reported below all come from one sample, sequenced in a study of long-term antiretroviral therapy in people with HIV. Assay version v3.0 of immunoSEQ was used, and it was run at survey level. This table comes from immunoSEQ multiplex PCR, and its TCRdb copy is limited to in-frame clones, with some not included. The repertoire holds tens of thousands of clones, with 82% as singletons. The starting material was unsorted PBMCs, obtained 0.5 years after starting antiretroviral therapy. The origin of the receptors is a man aged 18 to 30 with HIV.

The chain links TRBV6-5 to TRBJ1-5; no clear D. Germline values: CDR1 MNHEY, CDR2 SVGAGI. Trimming took off 8 bases at V and 1 base at J, with 9 bases between the two ends. The CDR3 is 13 residues long. The DNA of the CDR3 is TGTGCCAGCGGTGAGGCGAGCAATCAGCCCCAGCATTTT. Residues: CASGEASNQPQHF.

This clone was observed a few times. The chain combines TRBV19 with TRBJ1-1; a possible D gene is TRBD1 (5 bases). CDR1 is LNHDA, CDR2 SQIVND, per germline (reference sequence). V lost 9 bases, J lost 1 base, and 9 bases lay in between. The CDR3 spans 12 residues. CDR3 coding DNA: TGTGCCAGCCCTGGGGCGAACACTGAAGCTTTCTTT. Translation gives CASPGANTEAFF. Full variable domain (rest looked up from reference TRBV19 and TRBJ1-1): DGGITQSPKYLFRKEGQNVTLSCEQNLNHDAMYWYRQDPGQGLRLIYYSQIVNDFQKGDIAEGYSVSREKKESFPLTVTSAQKNPTAFYLCASPGANTEAFFGQGTRLTVV.

J is TRBJ2-7 and V is TRBV30; D is ambiguous. V was trimmed by 2 bases and J by 2 bases, leaving 10 bases between them. Germline V gene lookup returns CDR1 GTSNPN and CDR2 SVGIG (reference sequence). CDR3 length equals 13 residues. CDR3 sequence reads: CAWSQTPAYEQYF. CDR3 coding DNA: TGTGCCTGGAGTCAGACACCTGCCTACGAGCAGTACTTC.

The chain is built from TRBV4-3 and TRBJ2-5; D perhaps matches TRBD2 (6 bases). CDR1 is LGHNA and CDR2 is YSLEER in the germline V gene. The length of the CDR3 is 16 residues. V lost 0 bases, J lost 4 bases, and 15 bases lay in between. The CDR3 loop is CASSQDGRMEGETQYF. In nucleotides, the CDR3 is TGCGCCAGCAGCCAAGATGGGAGAATGGAGGGAGAGACCCAGTACTTC.

V and J are TRBV6-1 and TRBJ2-1, with TRBD2 as a possible D gene (5 bases). The CDR3 has 13 residues. Germline-derived CDR1 and CDR2 are MNHNS and SASEGT. V was cut by 1 base and J by 12 bases, with 13 bases left in between. CDR3 region: CASSEGADPGQFF. The CDR3 bases are TGTGCCAGCAGTGAAGGAGCGGACCCTGGGCAGTTCTTC.

The V call is TRBV5-6, the J call TRBJ2-7; no reliable D call. Germline V gene sequence: CDR1 SGHDT, CDR2 YYEEEE. V lost 4 bases, J lost 6 bases, and 20 bases lay in between. The CDR3 is 15 amino acids. CDR3 in DNA: TGTGCCAGCAGCCCTGGTCGGGCCTCCCCGACCGAGCAGTACTTC. The encoded protein is CASSPGRASPTEQYF.

This rearrangement joins TRBV27 to TRBJ2-5, with D possibly being TRBD1 or TRBD2 (5 bases each). The CDR3 contains 13 residues. Trimming pared 4 bases from V and 5 bases from J, leaving 11 bases between. Germline CDR1 and CDR2: MNHEY and SMNVEV (reference sequence). As DNA, the CDR3 is TGTGCCAGCAGTTGGGGCGGGTTGGAGACCCAGTACTTC. This encodes CASSWGGLETQYF.

The chain joins TRBV28 to TRBJ2-1; tentatively, D is TRBD2 (5 bases). The CDR3 is 16 residues long. Germline V gene data show CDR1 as MDHEN and CDR2 as SYDVKM. Trimming removed 7 bases from V and 1 base from J, with 17 bases in between. CDR3 region: CASISPSGLSYNEQFF. DNA of the CDR3: TGTGCCAGCATCTCCCCCAGCGGCCTATCCTACAATGAGCAGTTCTTC.

The chain has TRBV4-1 and TRBJ2-3, with a possible D match to TRBD2 (7 bases). The CDR3 contains 15 residues. CDR1 and CDR2 from the germline V gene are MGHRA and YSYEKL. Trimming pared 0 bases from V and 1 base from J, leaving 8 bases between. The CDR3, as DNA: TGCGCCAGCAGCCAAGAAGGGGGGGGCACAGATACGCAGTATTTT. Protein product: CASSQEGGGTDTQYF.

The V and J genes are TRBV13 and TRBJ2-7, with 7 bases lining up with TRBD1. Germline lookup yields CDR1 PRHDT and CDR2 FYEKMQ (reference sequence). The V segment lost 5 bases and the J segment 1 base; nucleotides outside the gene matches: 11. CDR3 length equals 16 residues. The CDR3 DNA reads as TGTGCCAGCAGCCTAAATACAGGGGCTCTTTCCTACGAGCAGTACTTC. As protein: CASSLNTGALSYEQYF.

The chain has TRBV9 and TRBJ1-2; 7 bases are shared with TRBD1. The J segment lost 8 bases and the V segment lost 0 bases, leaving 7 bases of the junction unmatched. Germline CDR1 reads SGDLS; CDR2 reads YYNGEE. This CDR3 is built from 14 residues. As DNA, the CDR3 is TGTGCCAGCAGCGTAGACAGGGGATCGTGGGGCTACACCTTC. This encodes CASSVDRGSWGYTF.

This clone was observed a single time. The V call is TRBV7-2, the J call TRBJ2-3; 8 bases fit TRBD1. The CDR3 totals 15 residues. Germline lookup yields CDR1 SGHTA and CDR2 FQGNSA. V lost 5 bases and J lost 5; bases outside the gene matches: 9. The CDR3 nucleotides are TGTGCCAGCAGCCGCATGGACAGGGCGGGAGATACGCAGTATTTT. Encoded protein: CASSRMDRAGDTQYF.

The rearrangement joins TRBV4-2 to TRBJ1-5; maybe TRBD1 (5 bases). CDR1 and CDR2 from the germline V gene are LGHNA and YNFKEQ. The CDR3 totals 15 residues. V was trimmed by 0 bases and J by 9 bases, leaving 15 bases between them. The CDR3 protein is CASSQDVTAEWPQHF. The CDR3 nucleotides read TGTGCCAGCAGCCAAGATGTGACAGCTGAATGGCCCCAGCATTTT.

The V and J genes are TRBV5-6 and TRBJ1-1; D is possibly TRBD1 (5 bases). Germline V lookup: CDR1 SGHDT, CDR2 YYEEEE. The CDR3 totals 18 residues. With 3 bases removed from V and 5 bases from J, the gap between germline ends came to 26 bases. The CDR3: CASSSAQGAPFLYTEAFF. The CDR3 coding sequence is TGTGCCAGCAGCTCTGCCCAGGGAGCACCTTTCCTTTATACTGAAGCTTTCTTT.

The chain combines TRBV28 with TRBJ2-4; 9 bases match TRBD1. This CDR3 is 13 amino acids long. V lost 2 bases, J lost 8 bases, and 1 base stayed unmatched. In germline, CDR1 is MDHEN, CDR2 SYDVKM. In DNA, the CDR3 is TGTGCCAGCAGTTTACGGGACAGGGACATTCAGTACTTC. Protein product: CASSLRDRDIQYF.

This clone appeared a few times. V is TRBV7-9 and J is TRBJ2-7; 7 bases align to TRBD2. V trimming: 8 bases; J trimming: 6 bases; junction bases outside the gene matches: 16. The CDR3 length is 15 residues. Germline lookup yields CDR1 SEHNR and CDR2 FQNEAQ (reference sequence). CDR3 sequence (DNA): TGTGCCAGCGAGGGAGGGGCGGGAGAAGTTGGCGAGCAGTACTTC. This sequence encodes CASEGGAGEVGEQYF.

This chain links TRBV4-3 with TRBJ1-5; possible D gene TRBD1, 5 bases. Germline CDR1 reads LGHNA; CDR2 reads YSLEER. This CDR3 region has 17 residues. V lost 0 bases, J lost 2 bases, and 14 bases lay in between. This CDR3 is CASSQEAQGWGNQPQHF. The CDR3 DNA reads as TGCGCCAGCAGCCAAGAGGCCCAGGGCTGGGGCAATCAGCCCCAGCATTTT.

The chain couples TRBV5-1 to TRBJ1-3; perhaps TRBD1 as D (5 bases). Germline V CDR1 and CDR2: SGHRS, YFSETQ. Trimming shortened V by 0 bases and J by 4 bases, and 14 bases separated the two germline ends. The CDR3 has 16 residues. Here the CDR3 reads CASSLETGREGNTIYF. As DNA, the CDR3 is TGCGCCAGCAGCTTGGAGACGGGGCGCGAAGGAAACACCATATATTTT.

This chain uses TRBV27 with TRBJ1-1, with D possibly TRBD1 on 6 matching bases. CDR3 length equals 12 residues. Germline lookup yields CDR1 MNHEY and CDR2 SMNVEV (reference sequence). Trimming removed 8 bases at V and 2 bases at J, with 9 bases between. The CDR3: CASRQVNTEAFF. Here the CDR3 DNA reads TGTGCCAGCCGACAGGTTAACACTGAAGCTTTCTTT.

CDR3 in amino acids: CSVESGFGHETQYF. In DNA form, the CDR3 reads TGCAGCGTTGAGTCCGGATTTGGCCACGAGACCCAGTACTTC. The chain carries TRBV29-1 and TRBJ2-5; unclear D gene. CDR3 length equals 14 residues. Germline values: CDR1 SQVTM, CDR2 ANQGSEA. V dropped 3 bases and J dropped 5 bases, with 16 bases sitting between them.